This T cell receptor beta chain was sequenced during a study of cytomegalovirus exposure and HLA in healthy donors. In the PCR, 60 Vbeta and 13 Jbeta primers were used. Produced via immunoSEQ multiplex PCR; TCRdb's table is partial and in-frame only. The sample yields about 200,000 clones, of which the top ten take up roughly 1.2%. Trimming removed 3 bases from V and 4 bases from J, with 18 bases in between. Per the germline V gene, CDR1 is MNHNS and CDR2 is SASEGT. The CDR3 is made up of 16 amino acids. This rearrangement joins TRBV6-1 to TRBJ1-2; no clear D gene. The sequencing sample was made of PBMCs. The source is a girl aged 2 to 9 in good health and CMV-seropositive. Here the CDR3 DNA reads TGTGCCAGCAGTGATGGGTACCATAGCCCTGGCTATGGCTACACCTTC. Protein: CASSDGYHSPGYGYTF.